The TCR beta chain under discussion was sequenced for a study of blood T cells in healthy people across ages. The CDR3 has 17 amino acids. CDR1 MGHRA and CDR2 YSYEKL come from the germline V gene. V was cut by 4 bases and J by 0 bases, with 19 bases left in between. There were healthy Caucasian individuals from Russia, aged about 6 to 100, serving as donors. Every sample yielded at least 6.5 million isolated PBMCs. The amount of total RNA extracted per sample was at least 5 micrograms. Broader study findings: Naive CD4+ cells and diversity were both higher in long-lived donors than in aged donors.

The second PCR ran roughly 7 to 12 cycles with a sample-barcoded 5' primer and J-beta primers. TCRdb analysed the 5' RACE reads with MiXCR anew, one entry per CDR3 protein. The repertoire holds 1.4 million to 1.5 million distinct CDR3 sequences, with around 39% as singletons. On this clonotype itself: The antigen remains unidentified.

V and J are TRBV4-1 and TRBJ2-7, with a weak D call TRBD2 (5 bases). This receptor was taken from a young woman in good health. The sequenced sample was blood. Here the CDR3 reads CASSPWGRGGPSYEQYF. CDR3 DNA: TGCGCCAGCAGCCCTTGGGGTAGAGGAGGCCCCTCCTACGAGCAGTACTTC.